What follows are 21 T cell receptor beta chains derived from one specimen sequenced in a study of blood T cell repertoires in COVID-19. Measured with immunoSEQ multiplex PCR; TCRdb has only the in-frame clones, and not every one. This table has roughly 210,000 clones, around 90% appearing once. The sample taken for sequencing was peripheral blood. The receptors were gathered from a man in his 70s with acute or convalescent COVID-19.

The chain links TRBV14 to TRBJ1-1; 7 nucleotides agree with TRBD1. The germline V gene has CDR1 SGHDN and CDR2 FVKESK. V was pared by 4 bases and J by 5 bases, with 7 bases of the junction left unmatched. The CDR3 has 14 amino acids. CDR3 DNA sequence: TGTGCCAGCAGCCTAAGACAGGGAGGAACTGAAGCTTTCTTT. This sequence encodes CASSLRQGGTEAFF.

The chain is built from TRBV12-2 and TRBJ2-7; the table's D call TRBD2 went unverified against the DNA. TRBV12-2 is labeled a pseudogene. The length of the CDR3 is 19 residues. This CDR3 reads CASRLVWVGALARSYEQYF. The CDR3 nucleotides read TGTGCAAGTCGCTTAGTGTGGGTAGGAGCGCTGGCTAGGTCCTACGAGCAGTACTTC.

J is TRBJ2-7 and V is TRBV28; TRBD2 aligns across 9 bases. Germline V gene data show CDR1 as MDHEN and CDR2 as SYDVKM. The CDR3 has 15 amino acids. Trimming cost V 6 bases and J 4 bases; bases outside gene matches: 10. CDR3 coding DNA: TGTGCCAGCAGAGGACAAGCGGGAGGACGGTACGAGCAGTACTTC. Encoded protein: CASRGQAGGRYEQYF.

The V call is TRBV5-1, the J call TRBJ2-7; 11 bases are shared with TRBD2. Per the germline V gene, CDR1 is SGHRS and CDR2 is YFSETQ. V shed 4 bases, J shed 6 bases, and the junction held 9 bases outside the gene matches. The CDR3 sequence is 15 residues long. The CDR3 region has the DNA TGCGCCAGCAGCCCCCCACTAGCGGGAGCTGGCGAGCAGTACTTC. This translates into CASSPPLAGAGEQYF.

The chain combines TRBV25-1 with TRBJ1-2; D gene ambiguous. CDR3 length equals 12 residues. V lost 5 bases, J lost 4 bases, and 8 bases lay in between. Germline V gene sequence: CDR1 MGHDK, CDR2 SYGVNS. CDR3 nucleotide sequence: TGTGCCAGCAGTACAGAGTTCTATGGCTACACCTTC. It yields the protein CASSTEFYGYTF.

The chain couples TRBV24-1 to TRBJ2-3, with a possible D match to TRBD2 (5 bases). Germline lookup yields CDR1 KGHDR and CDR2 SFDVKD. Trimming took off 7 bases at V and 0 bases at J, with 10 bases between the two ends. The CDR3 is 14 residues long. In DNA form, the CDR3 reads TGTGCCACCAGCATAGCGAGTAGCACAGATACGCAGTATTTT. Its protein product is CATSIASSTDTQYF.

The V gene is TRBV28, the J gene TRBJ1-2; TRBD1 is a possible D gene (6 bases). The CDR3 totals 15 residues. Trimming cost V 2 bases and J 2 bases, with 12 bases left between them. Per the germline V gene, CDR1 is MDHEN and CDR2 is SYDVKM. As DNA, the CDR3 is TGTGCCAGCAGTTTAGTGGGGGCCCTCAACTATGGCTACACCTTC. Residues: CASSLVGALNYGYTF.

The CDR3 loop is CASSLDQGETQYF. The CDR3 region has the DNA TGTGCCAGCAGCTTAGACCAGGGGGAGACCCAGTACTTC. The chain couples TRBV7-2 to TRBJ2-5, with D perhaps matching TRBD1 (6 bases). Germline CDR1 SGHTA, CDR2 FQGNSA. This CDR3 comprises 13 residues. V was clipped by 1 base and J by 5 bases, with 8 bases between them.

In its sample, this clone ranks as medium-sized (0.01 to 0.1%). The V call is TRBV19, the J call TRBJ1-1, with D unclear. Deletions cut 5 bases from V and 3 bases from J, with 10 bases between. CDR1 is LNHDA and CDR2 is SQIVND in the germline V gene (reference sequence). CDR3 length: 13 amino acids. The CDR3 DNA follows: TGTGCCAGTAGTTGGACGAGGGACACTGAAGCTTTCTTT. Its translation: CASSWTRDTEAFF.

This chain joins TRBV6-2 or TRBV6-3 and TRBJ1-5; no firm D call. In germline, CDR1 is MNHEY, CDR2 SVGEGT. There are 14 residues in the CDR3. Trimming removed 2 bases from V and 7 bases from J, with 12 bases in between. CDR3: CASSYGGNGQPQHF. CDR3 coding DNA: TGTGCCAGCAGTTACGGAGGGAATGGACAGCCCCAGCATTTT.

Only one count was recorded for this clone. V and J are TRBV29-1 and TRBJ1-2; 8 bases match TRBD1. The CDR3 spans 13 residues. Germline CDR1 reads SQVTM; CDR2 reads ANQGSEA. Losses at the gene ends were 8 bases for V and 2 bases for J; bases not matched to a gene: 7. CDR3 sequence reads: CSSRTGMNYGYTF. The DNA for the CDR3 is TGCAGCTCAAGGACAGGGATGAACTATGGCTACACCTTC.

A single count supports this clone. This rearrangement joins TRBV5-5 to TRBJ1-1; D possibly corresponds to TRBD1 (5 bases). Germline lookup yields CDR1 SGHKS and CDR2 YYEKEE (reference sequence). CDR3 length: 14 residues. V was cut by 1 base and J by 5 bases, with 12 bases left in between. The CDR3 reads CASSLWGVGTEAFF. The CDR3 DNA sequence: TGTGCCAGCAGCTTGTGGGGGGTTGGGACTGAAGCTTTCTTT. The whole variable domain, remainder taken from reference TRBV5-5 and TRBJ1-1, is DAGVTQSPTHLIKTRGQQVTLRCSPISGHKSVSWYQQVLGQGPQFIFQYYEKEERGRGNFPDRFSARQFPNYSSELNVNALLLGDSALYLCASSLWGVGTEAFFGQGTRLTVV.

The chain combines TRBV2 with TRBJ1-6, with TRBD1 as a possible D gene (5 bases). V was clipped by 6 bases and J by 10 bases, with 16 bases between them. CDR3 length: 14 amino acids. Germline V gene data show CDR1 as SNHLY and CDR2 as FYNNEI. CDR3 residues: CASRGDSLGSPLHF. The CDR3 DNA reads as TGTGCCAGCAGGGGGGACTCTCTCGGGTCACCCCTCCACTTT.

This sequence joins TRBV4-1 and TRBJ1-2, with D unresolved. The V gene lost 0 bases and the J gene lost 4 bases, with 12 bases spanning the gap. The CDR3 length is 15 residues. CDR1 and CDR2 from the germline V gene are MGHRA and YSYEKL. The CDR3 reads CASSQEVTTIYGYTF. CDR3 sequence (DNA): TGCGCCAGCAGCCAAGAAGTTACTACCATCTATGGCTACACCTTC.

The chain has TRBV5-1 and TRBJ2-1; D might be TRBD2 (6 bases). Trimming pared 4 bases from V and 15 bases from J, leaving 20 bases between. The CDR3 extends over 13 amino acids. In germline, CDR1 is SGHRS, CDR2 YFSETQ. CDR3 loop: CASSLDSGRTPFF. The CDR3 nucleotides read TGCGCCAGCAGCCTAGATAGCGGTCGTACCCCGTTCTTC.

The chain has TRBV2 and TRBJ1-2; D not resolved. The V and J ends lost 3 bases and 2 bases respectively, with 10 bases between them. CDR3 size: 14 residues. Germline CDR1 reads SNHLY; CDR2 reads FYNNEI. For the CDR3, the DNA is TGTGCCAGCAGTGATGAGGGCAGAAACTATGGCTACACCTTC. It translates to CASSDEGRNYGYTF.

The gene calls are TRBV2 and TRBJ2-3, with D possibly matching TRBD1 (5 bases). V shed 4 bases and J shed 12 bases, with 17 bases lying between them. The CDR3 totals 13 residues. From germline, CDR1 is SNHLY and CDR2 FYNNEI. Written as DNA, the CDR3 is TGTGCCAGCAGTGCTACAGGATTTAGTACACAGTATTTT. Encoded protein: CASSATGFSTQYF.

The chain couples TRBV18 to TRBJ2-5; 7 bases line up with TRBD2. The germline V gene encodes CDR1 KGHSH and CDR2 LQKENI. CDR3 length: 14 amino acids. V shed 4 bases and J 5 bases; nucleotides not matched to a gene: 7. The CDR3 nucleotides are TGTGCCAGCTCACAACTAGCGATTGTGGAGACCCAGTACTTC. This sequence encodes CASSQLAIVETQYF. The whole variable domain, filled in from reference TRBV18 and TRBJ2-5, reads NAGVMQNPRHLVRRRGQEARLRCSPMKGHSHVYWYRQLPEEGLKFMVYLQKENIIDESGMPKERFSAEFPKEGPSILRIQQVVRGDSAAYFCASSQLAIVETQYFGPGTRLLVL.

V usage is TRBV7-2 and J usage is TRBJ2-3, with D possibly matching TRBD2 (6 bases). V lost 0 bases, J lost 8 bases, and 18 bases lay in between. CDR3 length: 16 amino acids. Germline loops: CDR1 SGHTA, CDR2 FQGNSA. CDR3 bases: TGTGCCAGCAGCTTAGCAACGGGACTGGGGTTTGGTACGCAGTATTTT. Amino acid sequence: CASSLATGLGFGTQYF.

The V call is TRBV6-2 or TRBV6-3, the J call TRBJ2-7; D possibly corresponds to TRBD1 (6 bases). The germline CDR1 and CDR2 sequences are MNHEY and SVGEGT. This CDR3 contains 13 residues. V was pared by 4 bases and J by 5 bases, with 12 bases between. CDR3: CASSFDRSHEQYF. CDR3 nucleotides: TGTGCCAGCAGTTTCGACAGGTCCCACGAGCAGTACTTC.

The gene calls are TRBV24-1 and TRBJ1-5; D unclear. The germline V and J ends were trimmed by 7 bases and 0 bases, with 15 bases remaining between them. Germline loops: CDR1 KGHDR, CDR2 SFDVKD. This CDR3 comprises 16 residues. The CDR3 loop is CATSASGISSNQPQHF. The DNA of the CDR3 is TGTGCCACCAGCGCTTCGGGAATATCTAGCAATCAGCCCCAGCATTTT.